These 8 T cell receptor beta chains were all obtained from the same sample, sequenced in a study of shared clonotypes between healthy human individuals. Naive CD8 cells lacked CD45RO, underwent positive selection for CCR7 and left out terminally differentiated effector memory CD45RA+ cells. The assay was immunoSEQ multiplex PCR, and TCRdb's table has in-frame clones only and misses some. The data hold millions of clones, with 90% to 95% observed a single time. The specimen was naive CD8+ T cells from PBMCs. These receptors were collected from a man aged 18-30 years in good health. Some clones in this sample may be carry-over from other donors' samples.

For this clone: Within the sample, other DNA sequences also encode this same CDR3. The V and J genes are TRBV19 and TRBJ2-1; possibly TRBD2 for D (5 bases). With 3 bases removed from V and 3 bases from J, the gap between germline ends came to 9 bases. This CDR3 region has 14 residues. Germline loops: CDR1 LNHDA, CDR2 SQIVND (reference sequence). CDR3 in amino acids: CASSITGNYNEQFF. DNA of the CDR3: TGTGCCAGTAGTATTACGGGAAACTACAATGAGCAGTTCTTC.

The V gene is TRBV27, the J gene TRBJ2-3; tentatively, D is TRBD1 (5 bases). This CDR3 is 16 amino acids long. V was cut by 0 bases and J by 0 bases, with 10 bases left in between. The germline V gene encodes CDR1 MNHEY and CDR2 SMNVEV (reference sequence). DNA of the CDR3: TGTGCCAGCAGTTTATCCGTCAGGGCGAGCACAGATACGCAGTATTTT. Translated, it gives CASSLSVRASTDTQYF.

In DNA form, the CDR3 reads TGCAGCGTTGTTCTGGAAGCAACTAATGAAAAACTGTTTTTT. Protein product: CSVVLEATNEKLFF. The V call is TRBV29-1, the J call TRBJ1-4; D remains unclear. Trimming removed 4 bases from V and 0 bases from J, with 9 bases in between. Germline values: CDR1 SQVTM, CDR2 ANQGSEA. The CDR3 spans 14 residues.

The chain carries TRBV9 and TRBJ2-1, with TRBD1 matching 9 bases. The CDR3 has 15 amino acids. The germline V gene has CDR1 SGDLS and CDR2 YYNGEE. After removal of 2 bases from V and 9 bases from J, the junction contained 9 bases not matched to a gene. CDR3 DNA: TGTGCCAGCAGCGTCGCCGGGACAGGGATCAGTGAGCAGTTCTTC. It codes for CASSVAGTGISEQFF.

The chain links TRBV11-2 to TRBJ1-1; a weak D match, TRBD1 (5 bases). Per germline, CDR1 SGHAT and CDR2 FQNNGV. V dropped 1 base and J dropped 10 bases, with 10 bases sitting between them. The CDR3 is made up of 12 amino acids. For the CDR3, the DNA is TGTGCCAGCAGCTTAGGCAAAGGGACAGCTTTCTTT. Its translation is CASSLGKGTAFF.

The chain couples TRBV27 to TRBJ1-1; D might be TRBD1 (6 bases). Between the trimmed V and J ends, which lost 11 bases and 2 bases, there was a span of 18 bases. The CDR3 extends over 14 amino acids. Germline V gene sequence: CDR1 MNHEY, CDR2 SMNVEV (reference sequence). The CDR3 here is CACGRGGGNTEAFF. Written as DNA, the CDR3 is TGTGCCTGCGGCAGGGGAGGGGGTAACACTGAAGCTTTCTTT.

On this clone: The sample contains more than one DNA sequence encoding this CDR3. V usage is TRBV7-9 and J usage is TRBJ2-1, with D perhaps matching TRBD1 (5 bases). Germline CDR1 SEHNR, CDR2 FQNEAQ (reference sequence). CDR3 length equals 12 residues. Trimming shortened V by 2 bases and J by 8 bases, and 7 bases separated the two germline ends. The CDR3 loop is CASSLQGDEQFF. CDR3 DNA sequence: TGTGCCAGCAGCTTACAGGGTGATGAGCAGTTCTTC. Together with reference TRBV7-9 and TRBJ2-1, the CDR3 gives the full variable domain: DTGVSQNPRHKITKRGQNVTFRCDPISEHNRLYWYRQTLGQGPEFLTYFQNEAQLEKSRLLSDRFSAERPKGSFSTLEIQRTEQGDSAMYLCASSLQGDEQFFGPGTRLTVL.

Details on this clone: This sample also contains other DNA sequences that code for the same CDR3. This chain uses TRBV28 with TRBJ1-5; D may be TRBD1 (5 bases). The CDR3 is 13 residues long. V lost 2 bases, J lost 4 bases, and 6 bases lay in between. Germline CDR1 is MDHEN and CDR2 is SYDVKM. The CDR3 region is CASSLQGNQPQHF. The CDR3, as DNA: TGTGCCAGCAGTTTACAGGGAAATCAGCCCCAGCATTTT.